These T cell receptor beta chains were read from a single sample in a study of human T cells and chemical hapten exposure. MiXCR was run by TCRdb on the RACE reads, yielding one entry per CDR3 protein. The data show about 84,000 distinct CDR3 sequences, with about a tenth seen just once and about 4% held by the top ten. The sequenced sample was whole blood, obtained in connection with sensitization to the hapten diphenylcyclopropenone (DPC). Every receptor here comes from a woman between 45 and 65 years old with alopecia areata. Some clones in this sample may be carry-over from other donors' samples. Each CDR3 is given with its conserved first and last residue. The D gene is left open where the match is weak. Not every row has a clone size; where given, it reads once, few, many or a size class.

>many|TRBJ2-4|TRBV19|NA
CASSSGGLAKNIQYF
TGTGCCAGTAGTTCGGGCGGTTTAGCCAAAAACATTCAGTACTTC
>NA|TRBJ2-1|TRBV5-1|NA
CASSRDLGNEQFF
TGCGCCAGCAGCCGGGACCTGGGGAATGAGCAGTTCTTC
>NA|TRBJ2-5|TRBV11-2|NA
CASSLGGIGRGEKTQYF
TGTGCCAGCAGCTTAGGCGGGATCGGGAGAGGGGAAAAGACCCAGTACTTC
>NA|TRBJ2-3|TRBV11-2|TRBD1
CASSFGQGSTDTQYF
TGTGCCAGCAGCTTCGGACAGGGTAGCACAGATACGCAGTATTTT
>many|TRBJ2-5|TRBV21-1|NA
CASSKEPTSGEETQYF
TGTGCCAGCAGCAAAGAACCTACTAGCGGGGAAGAGACCCAGTACTTC
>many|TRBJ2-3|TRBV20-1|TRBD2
CSARRDYYTQYF
TGCAGTGCTAGAAGGGACTATTATACGCAGTATTTT
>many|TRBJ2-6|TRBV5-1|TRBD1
CASSAEPQGAGANVLTF
TGCGCCAGCAGCGCGGAGCCACAGGGGGCTGGGGCCAACGTCCTGACTTTC
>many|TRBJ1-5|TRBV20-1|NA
CSASDRRFNQPQHF
TGCAGTGCTAGCGACAGACGCTTCAATCAGCCCCAGCATTTT
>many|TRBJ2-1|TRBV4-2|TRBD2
CASSQGLSGSSYNEQFF
TGTGCCAGCAGCCAAGGGCTAAGCGGGAGTTCCTACAATGAGCAGTTCTTC
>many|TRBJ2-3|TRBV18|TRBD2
CASSPRGLAGASGGDTQYF
TGTGCCAGCTCACCAAGGGGACTAGCGGGAGCGTCAGGGGGAGATACGCAGTATTTT
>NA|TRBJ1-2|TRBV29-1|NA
CSVGGNRGYTF
TGCAGCGTTGGGGGGAACAGGGGCTACACCTTC
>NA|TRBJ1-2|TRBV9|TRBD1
CASSLTPGQGLDGYTF
TGTGCCAGCAGCCTGACACCGGGACAGGGACTTGATGGCTACACCTTC
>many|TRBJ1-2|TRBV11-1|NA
CASSFEQTSYGYTF
TGTGCCAGCAGCTTTGAACAGACAAGCTATGGCTACACCTTC
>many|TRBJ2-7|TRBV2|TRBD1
CASRGTGVYEQYF
TGTGCCAGCAGGGGGACAGGGGTCTACGAGCAGTACTTC